This TCR beta chain was captured by sequencing in a study of tumor-infiltrating lymphocytes in localized non-small cell lung cancer. Points from the study as a whole: TCR sequencing covered a subset of patients with enough tissue. Compared with uninvolved lung, tumors showed higher T cell infiltration by TCRbeta sequencing.

CDR1 is SNHLY, CDR2 FYNNEI, per germline. The CDR3 extends over 13 amino acids. Trimming shortened V by 2 bases and J by 6 bases, and 8 bases separated the two germline ends. Repertoires were generated with immunoSEQ multiplex PCR, while TCRdb's copy carries only in-frame clones and drops some. Of around 13,000 clones in the sample, over 75% were seen once. On this clone itself: The antigen is not known.

J is TRBJ2-4 and V is TRBV2; TRBD2 might be the D (5 bases). The specimen was uninvolved lung tissue not adjacent to the tumor. This TCR derives from a human donor with non-small cell lung cancer. CDR3 DNA sequence: TGTGCCAGCAGTGAATCCCGGGGAAACATTCAGTACTTC. It encodes CASSESRGNIQYF.